The 10 T cell receptor beta chains reported below all come from one sample, sequenced in a study of T cell repertoires in cytomegalovirus infection. MiXCR, run by TCRdb on the reads, gives a single entry per CDR3 protein. The sample lists some 920,000 distinct CDR3 sequences; around a third were seen once. No antigen has been identified for these receptors. The sequencing used cultured CD8+ T cells from PBMCs, collected from culture after CMV antigen stimulation. The receptors derive from a human donor in good health (CMV status not recorded). Some clones in this sample may be carry-over from other donors' samples.

The chain links TRBV7-9 to TRBJ1-2; no reliable D call. Germline V gives CDR1 SEHNR, CDR2 FQNEAQ (reference sequence). Trimming left V 5 bases short and J 9 bases short, with 19 bases between. The CDR3 totals 14 residues. The CDR3 region is CASSGLRVTESYTF. The DNA of the CDR3 is TGTGCCAGCAGCGGCCTACGGGTCACAGAGAGCTACACCTTC.

This clonotype has only one observation. This sequence joins TRBV29-1 and TRBJ1-2, with TRBD1 matching over 10 bases. This CDR3 is built from 14 residues. After removal of 6 bases from V and 5 bases from J, the junction contained 9 bases not matched to a gene. The germline CDR1 and CDR2 sequences are SQVTM and ANQGSEA. The CDR3 bases are TGCAGCGTAAAGAATCGGACAGGGGGATATGGCTACACCTTC. Protein product: CSVKNRTGGYGYTF.

CDR3 DNA sequence: TGTGCCAGCAGCCCTGGACAGGATTATCAGCCCCAGCATTTT. Amino acids: CASSPGQDYQPQHF. This rearrangement joins TRBV5-3 to TRBJ1-5; 7 positions agree with TRBD1. TRBV5-3 falls under the ORF class, with uncertain function. Unmatched junction bases numbered 10, after V lost 8 bases and J lost 5 bases. The CDR3 contains 14 residues.

This clonotype was recorded a few times. V usage is TRBV12-5 and J usage is TRBJ2-5, with a weak D call TRBD1 (5 bases). The CDR3 has 16 amino acids. Looked up from germline, CDR1 is LGHNT and CDR2 is FRNRAP. The V and J ends lost 3 bases and 1 base respectively, with 15 bases between them. This chain's CDR3 is CASGFSTEAIQETQYF. CDR3 nucleotide sequence: TGTGCTAGTGGTTTTTCGACAGAGGCGATCCAAGAGACCCAGTACTTC.

This clonotype has a handful of counts. V and J are TRBV5-5 and TRBJ2-2, with 13 bases aligning to TRBD2. The junction had 6 bases not matched to a gene; V was cut back by 3 bases and J by 4 bases. CDR1 is SGHKS, CDR2 YYEKEE, per germline (reference sequence). The CDR3 has 17 residues. Written as DNA, the CDR3 is TGTGCCAGCAGCTCGGGACTAGCGGGGATTGGCACCGGGGAGCTGTTTTTT. Translation gives CASSSGLAGIGTGELFF.

The rearrangement links TRBV4-2 to TRBJ1-4, with 9 bases that match TRBD1. Germline V CDR1 and CDR2: LGHNA, YNFKEQ. The CDR3 is 14 residues long. J was trimmed by 8 bases and V by 3 bases; bases with no gene match: 4. The CDR3 is CASSQLDRGEKLFF. The CDR3 region has the DNA TGTGCCAGCAGCCAGCTGGACAGGGGAGAAAAACTGTTTTTT.

Note on this clonotype: A much more abundant neighbour one base away suggests this may be a read error. V usage is TRBV7-8 and J usage is TRBJ2-3; the D call may be TRBD1 or TRBD2 (5 bases each). CDR1 SGHVS and CDR2 FQNEAQ come from the germline V gene. Trimming pared 7 bases from V and 2 bases from J, leaving 16 bases between. This CDR3 contains 15 residues. The CDR3 DNA sequence: TGTGCCAGCACCCCACCGGGGCCCGCCACAGATACGCAGTATTTT. Translating gives CASTPPGPATDTQYF.

The sample holds a few counts of this clonotype. The chain is built from TRBV6-1 and TRBJ2-3; D might be TRBD2 (5 bases). Trimming removed 4 bases at V and 0 bases at J, with 14 bases between. The germline CDR1 and CDR2 sequences are MNHNS and SASEGT. This CDR3 spans 16 amino acids. The CDR3 spells CASSAGESYSTDTQYF. DNA for the CDR3: TGTGCCAGCAGTGCCGGGGAGTCCTACAGCACAGATACGCAGTATTTT.

In the case of this clonotype: The limits of the CDR3 on the DNA are not certain, so only TCRdb's listed CDR3 is given. This chain links TRBV2 with TRBJ1-5. Including both end residues, the CDR3 is 18 amino acids long. Germline V lookup: CDR1 SNHLY, CDR2 FYNNEI. CDR3 sequence reads: CASSVGGGIRVSNQPQHF.

The chain uses TRBV10-3 and TRBJ1-1; D unclear. CDR3 size: 15 residues. Germline assignment: CDR1 ENHRY and CDR2 SYGVKD. Between the trimmed V and J ends, which lost 5 bases and 4 bases, there was a span of 17 bases. The CDR3 nucleotides are TGTGCCATCAGTAGTCCCCAGGTGCGTGGCACTGAAGCTTTCTTT. Translated, it gives CAISSPQVRGTEAFF.